The clone carrying this T cell receptor (beta chain) was counted at least ten times. The antigen is not known. This entry is derived from a study of neurological immune-mediated disorders. After removal of 6 bases from V and 4 bases from J, the junction contained 12 bases not matched to a gene. Germline loops: CDR1 MNHEY, CDR2 SVGAGI. The CDR3 extends over 15 amino acids. Study-level results: The absence of any CDR3 amino acid sequence shared by expanded clones across subjects suggests that repertoires were private in all groups.

From the 5' RACE reads, TCRdb called clonotypes with MiXCR, one entry per CDR3 protein. The sample has roughly 45,000 distinct CDR3 sequences; approximately 2.8% are singletons. The source is a woman in her forties or fifties with multiple sclerosis. The gene calls are TRBV6-5 and TRBJ2-7, with TRBD2 matching over 7 bases. Input material: PBMCs. This CDR3 reads CASRPGLAAKYEQYF. In nucleotides, the CDR3 is TGTGCCAGCAGGCCTGGGCTAGCGGCGAAATACGAGCAGTACTTC.